The present T cell receptor beta chain was sequenced within a study of cytomegalovirus exposure and HLA in healthy donors. Study as a whole: From 150 million to 200 million T cells, an earlier analysis saw some 120 million unique TCR beta sequences. Roughly 92 million unique TCRs, all from HLA-typed donors, were included in an early release of the data.

PCR was performed using 60 Vbeta and 13 Jbeta primers. Using immunoSEQ multiplex PCR, the repertoire was profiled, and TCRdb retains in-frame clones only, with some absent. The sample contains under 150,000 clones, roughly three fifths of which appear only once. Germline CDR1 and CDR2: SGHTA and FQGNSA. Trimming cost V 5 bases and J 4 bases; bases outside gene matches: 12. The CDR3 contains 17 residues. The sequence came from a middle-aged man in good health and CMV-seropositive. Sequencing was done on a sample of PBMCs. The J gene is TRBJ2-2, the V gene TRBV7-2; the match to TRBD1 covers 8 bases. CDR3 region: CASSHPRDRPFTGELFF. DNA for the CDR3: TGTGCCAGCAGCCACCCGAGGGACAGGCCCTTCACCGGGGAGCTGTTTTTT.